Listed here is a single TCR beta chain. TCRdb reprocessed the 5' RACE reads via MiXCR and lists one record per CDR3 protein. This table has 250,000 to 350,000 distinct CDR3 sequences, about 13% appearing once. The data derive from a study of T-cell memory formation after mild COVID-19. The CDR3 covers 13 residues. The germline V gene encodes CDR1 MNHEY and CDR2 SVGAGI. V dropped 5 bases and J dropped 10 bases, with 12 bases sitting between them. The TCR was taken from a man aged 18 to 29 who had mild COVID-19 (a few samples of this study predate the infection). Cell type and time point are not known. The J gene is TRBJ1-6, the V gene TRBV6-5; the D is unclear. Source material: PBMCs or a T cell subset sorted from them (not recorded which). In DNA, the CDR3 is TGTGCCAGCAGTACCGTGCTCGAGTCACCCCTCCACTTT. Amino acid sequence: CASSTVLESPLHF.